These 24 T cell receptor beta chains originate from one sample sequenced in a study of blood T cells in healthy people across ages. The second PCR ran 7 to 11 cycles with a sample-barcoded 5' primer and J-beta primers. One entry per CDR3 protein results from TCRdb running MiXCR on the 5' RACE reads. The sample shows about 1.7 million distinct CDR3 sequences, 28% of them seen only once. Sequencing was performed on blood. The origin of the receptors is a woman aged 25 to 39 in good health.

This clonotype appeared a few times. V gene TRBV15 combines with J gene TRBJ2-3; TRBD2 aligns across 7 bases. This CDR3 has 14 residues. CDR1 is LNHNV and CDR2 is YYDKDF in the germline V gene (reference sequence). V shed 5 bases, J shed 6 bases, and the junction held 8 bases outside the gene matches. The CDR3 loop is CATSGVGTTDTQYF. In DNA, the CDR3 is TGTGCCACCAGCGGCGTAGGGACTACGGATACGCAGTATTTT.

This clonotype was found a few times. This chain links TRBV20-1 with TRBJ2-1; D assignment may be TRBD1 or TRBD2 (6 bases each). Looked up from germline, CDR1 is DFQATT and CDR2 is SNEGSKA (reference sequence). CDR3 length equals 13 residues. V lost 3 bases, J lost 5 bases, and 11 bases lay in between. The CDR3 is CSARGGNHNEQFF. The CDR3 nucleotides read TGCAGTGCTAGGGGGGGCAACCACAATGAGCAGTTCTTC.

A single count supports this clonotype. The chain carries TRBV10-3 and TRBJ2-4, with 13 bases fitting TRBD2. The germline V gene encodes CDR1 ENHRY and CDR2 SYGVKD. Unmatched junction bases numbered 6, after V lost 6 bases and J lost 13 bases. This CDR3 comprises 13 residues. The CDR3 spells CAIRGTSGDEQYF. For the CDR3, the DNA is TGTGCCATCAGGGGGACTAGCGGGGATGAGCAGTACTTC.

This clonotype was recorded a few times. CDR3 region: CASGRQNQDGYTF. The CDR3 nucleotides read TGTGCCAGCGGGCGGCAAAACCAGGATGGCTACACCTTC. The V call is TRBV2, the J call TRBJ1-2, with D unclear. The CDR3 is made up of 13 amino acids. Germline CDR1 SNHLY, CDR2 FYNNEI. Trimming stripped 8 bases from V and 6 bases from J, with 16 bases between.

This clonotype was observed a few times. This sequence joins TRBV5-1 and TRBJ2-3, with a weak D call TRBD1 (6 bases). The CDR3 sequence is 15 residues long. The ends were cut back, 2 bases at V and 2 bases at J, with 12 bases in the middle. Germline CDR1 reads SGHRS; CDR2 reads YFSETQ. This chain's CDR3 is CASSLLPGVTDTQYF. The CDR3 DNA reads as TGCGCCAGCAGCTTACTCCCAGGGGTCACAGATACGCAGTATTTT.

This clonotype occurred many times. The CDR3 loop reads CSASRQGSYEQYF. CDR3 nucleotides: TGCAGTGCTAGTAGGCAAGGCTCCTACGAGCAGTACTTC. The chain couples TRBV20-1 to TRBJ2-7, with D unclear. The ends were cut back, 3 bases at V and 0 bases at J, with 9 bases in the middle. Germline lookup yields CDR1 DFQATT and CDR2 SNEGSKA (reference sequence). CDR3 length equals 13 residues.

The chain joins TRBV12-3 or TRBV12-4 to TRBJ2-7, with D perhaps TRBD1 or TRBD2 (6 bases each). Deletions cut 11 bases from V and 6 bases from J, with 20 bases between. The CDR3 covers 13 residues. CDR3 in amino acids: CACSQGRTVEQYF. CDR3 bases: TGTGCCTGTAGTCAGGGGAGGACTGTCGAGCAGTACTTC.

CDR3 coding DNA: TGTGCCAGCAGGACGAACCAGGACTATGGCTACACCTTC. Its protein is CASRTNQDYGYTF. The rearrangement joins TRBV6-5 to TRBJ1-2; D is ambiguous. Germline-derived CDR1 and CDR2 are MNHEY and SVGAGI. This CDR3 has 13 amino acids. Trimming took 6 bases from V and 3 from J, leaving 11 bases between them.

This clonotype occurred a few times. V is TRBV7-2 and J is TRBJ2-3; 9 positions match TRBD2. The J segment lost 4 bases and the V segment lost 5 bases, leaving 7 bases of the junction unmatched. CDR3 size: 15 residues. The V gene's germline CDR1 is SGHTA and CDR2 FQGNSA. This chain's CDR3 is CASSRTGTSSDTQYF. In DNA form, the CDR3 reads TGTGCCAGCAGCAGAACCGGGACTAGCTCAGATACGCAGTATTTT.

This sequence joins TRBV3-1 and TRBJ2-7; 7 positions match TRBD1. The CDR3 is 16 amino acids. V shed 4 bases and J 0 bases; nucleotides not matched to a gene: 9. Germline assignment: CDR1 LGHDT and CDR2 YNNKEL (reference sequence). This chain's CDR3 is CASSRWDSGSSYEQYF. The CDR3 nucleotides are TGTGCCAGCAGCCGGTGGGACAGTGGAAGCTCCTACGAGCAGTACTTC.

This clonotype turned up a few times. This chain joins TRBV27 and TRBJ2-7; 8 bases map to TRBD1. CDR3 length: 14 amino acids. V trimming: 7 bases; J trimming: 1 base; junction bases outside the gene matches: 6. Germline loops: CDR1 MNHEY, CDR2 SMNVEV (reference sequence). The DNA for the CDR3 is TGTGCCAGCATGCGGGACAGGCGATCCTACGAGCAGTACTTC. Translating gives CASMRDRRSYEQYF.

This clonotype has only a few counts. One junction end disagrees with the germline gene, perhaps due to a read error. The chain combines TRBV2 with TRBJ2-1, with D possibly TRBD1 on 6 matching bases. CDR1 is SNHLY, CDR2 FYNNEI, per germline. The CDR3 spans 15 residues. For the CDR3, the DNA is TGTACCAGCAGTGAAGAGGACAGCTCCTACAATGAGCAGTTCTTC. Protein product: CTSSEEDSSYNEQFF.

The CDR3 DNA reads TGTGCCAGCTCCCTCACTCGGCGGGACTCCTACGAGCAGTACTTC. The encoded protein is CASSLTRRDSYEQYF. V and J are TRBV18 and TRBJ2-4; D might be TRBD2 (6 bases). The J call may be incorrect, as the DNA end agrees better with TRBJ2-7. Germline CDR1 KGHSH, CDR2 LQKENI. The length of the CDR3 is 15 residues.

V is TRBV6-5 and J is TRBJ2-5, with D possibly TRBD1 on 5 matching bases. The CDR3 sequence is 13 residues long. The germline gives CDR1 MNHEY, CDR2 SVGAGI. Trimming cost V 3 bases and J 4 bases, with 9 bases left between them. CDR3 in DNA: TGTGCCAGCAGTTATCAGGGAACAGAGACCCAGTACTTC. As protein: CASSYQGTETQYF.

This clonotype was counted between two and nine times. J is TRBJ2-1 and V is TRBV15; D is unclear. The V gene's germline CDR1 is LNHNV and CDR2 YYDKDF (reference sequence). The CDR3 has 10 residues. The V end lost 5 bases, the J end lost 10 bases, and 6 bases lay between the germline ends. The CDR3 here is CATSEPEQFF. The DNA of the CDR3 is TGTGCCACCAGCGAACCCGAGCAGTTCTTC.

This clonotype was counted only a few times. The V call is TRBV28, the J call TRBJ1-6, with a tentative D call TRBD1 (6 bases). The CDR3 runs to 17 residues. V dropped 5 bases and J dropped 2 bases, with 16 bases sitting between them. Looked up from germline, CDR1 is MDHEN and CDR2 is SYDVKM. This chain's CDR3 is CASSTGPPTPYNSPLHF. Written as DNA, the CDR3 is TGTGCCAGCAGTACAGGGCCTCCGACTCCCTATAATTCACCCCTCCACTTT.

J is TRBJ2-7 and V is TRBV5-1; D not resolved. Germline-derived CDR1 and CDR2 are SGHRS and YFSETQ. Between the trimmed V and J ends, which lost 0 bases and 4 bases, there was a span of 11 bases. The CDR3 is made up of 14 amino acids. The CDR3 region is CASSLAAGEYEQYF. The CDR3 DNA is TGCGCCAGCAGCTTGGCGGCTGGCGAGTACGAGCAGTACTTC.

This clonotype was counted between two and nine times. The V call is TRBV9, the J call TRBJ2-1; D remains ambiguous. The germline CDR1 and CDR2 sequences are SGDLS and YYNGEE. This CDR3 is 13 amino acids long. V was pared by 6 bases and J by 5 bases, with 12 bases between. CDR3 amino acids: CASTPTVNNEQFF. The CDR3 nucleotides are TGTGCCAGCACTCCAACAGTTAACAATGAGCAGTTCTTC.

This clonotype was recorded at least ten times. The chain carries TRBV20-1 and TRBJ2-7, with D uncertain. CDR1 is DFQATT, CDR2 SNEGSKA, per germline (reference sequence). Between the trimmed V and J ends, which lost 0 bases and 4 bases, there was a span of 19 bases. The CDR3 spans 16 residues. CDR3 loop: CSARDSNSPLPYEQYF. The CDR3 bases are TGCAGTGCTAGAGATAGTAATAGCCCTTTACCTTACGAGCAGTACTTC.

This clonotype was detected many times. V is TRBV10-3 and J is TRBJ2-7; D remains unclear. Germline-derived CDR1 and CDR2 are ENHRY and SYGVKD. V lost 2 bases and J 7 bases, leaving 18 bases between the germline ends. The CDR3 has 15 residues. CDR3 amino acids: CAISEKGSQDGEQYF. The CDR3 bases are TGTGCCATCAGTGAGAAGGGATCCCAAGACGGGGAGCAGTACTTC.

The J gene is TRBJ1-1, the V gene TRBV12-3 or TRBV12-4; 11 bases map to TRBD1. The J segment lost 6 bases and the V segment lost 5 bases, leaving 11 bases of the junction unmatched. The CDR3 has 16 residues. As DNA, the CDR3 is TGTGCCAGCAGTCTGCGGACAGGGGGCAACCGACCTGAAGCTTTCTTT. It specifies CASSLRTGGNRPEAFF.

There are a few counts of this clonotype. V usage is TRBV2 and J usage is TRBJ1-5; D unresolved. Trimming stripped 3 bases from V and 2 bases from J, with 11 bases between. The CDR3 loop spans 15 amino acids. The germline gives CDR1 SNHLY, CDR2 FYNNEI. CDR3: CASSDVLRGNQPQHF. In DNA form, the CDR3 reads TGTGCCAGCAGTGACGTCTTGAGGGGCAATCAGCCCCAGCATTTT.

The chain carries TRBV12-3 or TRBV12-4 and TRBJ2-4; 7 bases fit TRBD2. CDR3 length: 15 residues. V lost 5 bases, J lost 3 bases, and 7 bases stayed unmatched. In DNA form, the CDR3 reads TGTGCCAGCAGTCTAGGGACTATGGGCAAAAACATTCAGTACTTC. Its protein is CASSLGTMGKNIQYF.

The rearrangement joins TRBV29-1 to TRBJ2-7, with unresolved D. Germline CDR1 and CDR2: SQVTM and ANQGSEA. V lost 2 bases and J lost 2, with 10 bases in between. The CDR3 consists of 13 residues. This CDR3 reads CSVERTAAYEQYF. The CDR3 coding sequence is TGCAGCGTTGAACGTACTGCGGCCTACGAGCAGTACTTC.